A selection of T cell receptor beta chains follows, all from one sample in a study of T cells after yellow fever vaccination. TCRdb called the 5' RACE reads again in MiXCR, with one record for every CDR3 protein. The sample gives 150,000 to 200,000 distinct CDR3 sequences, roughly 6.2% of which show up once; nearly 3% is in the top ten. Sequenced here: CD4+ T cells sorted from PBMCs, sampled on the day of the first yellow fever vaccination. The receptors stem from a young man who received the YFV17D yellow fever vaccine. Each CDR3 is given with its conserved first and last residue. A D gene is named only where the DNA matches it firmly. Only part of the rows carry a size: once, few, many, or a class if the clone is expanded.

CDR3nt,CDR3aa,abundance,d_gene,j_gene,v_gene
TGTGCCAGCAGTGGCCAGGGACTCCAGCATTTT,CASSGQGLQHF,many,NA,TRBJ1-5,TRBV2
TGTGCCAGCAGCCACGGGACTAGCGCAACAGATACGCAGTATTTT,CASSHGTSATDTQYF,many,TRBD2,TRBJ2-3,TRBV7-9
TGTGCCAGCAGTTCCCCCCAAGAGACCCAGTACTTC,CASSSPQETQYF,NA,NA,TRBJ2-5,TRBV6-6
TGTGCCAGCGAGGACAGCAATCAGCCCCAGCATTTT,CASEDSNQPQHF,NA,NA,TRBJ1-5,TRBV6-2/TRBV6-3
TGTGCCAGCAGTCGCCAACCTCCGACTAGCGGGGGAGATGAGCAGTTCTTC,CASSRQPPTSGGDEQFF,NA,TRBD2,TRBJ2-1,TRBV6-1
TGCGCCAGCAGCTTGTCGGCGGAGAACACTGAAGCTTTCTTT,CASSLSAENTEAFF,few,NA,TRBJ1-1,TRBV5-1
TGTGCCAGCGGGATAGATAGCAATCAGCCCCAGCATTTT,CASGIDSNQPQHF,few,NA,TRBJ1-5,TRBV6-1
TGTGCCAGCAGCCAAGATGGCAGGAGAGATCAGCCCCAGCATTTT,CASSQDGRRDQPQHF,NA,NA,TRBJ1-5,TRBV4-2
TGTGCCAGCAGCCAAGAAGGCATTTCACCCCTCCACTTT,CASSQEGISPLHF,many,NA,TRBJ1-6,TRBV4-2
TGCAGTGCCAGTACGGGGGCCGACACAGATACGCAGTATTTT,CSASTGADTDTQYF,many,NA,TRBJ2-3,TRBV20-1
TGTGCCAGCACCCCGGGTACTAGCTCCCCGCCAGATACGCAGTATTTT,CASTPGTSSPPDTQYF,NA,NA,TRBJ2-3,TRBV9
TGTGCCAGCAGCAGCGGGGGGGCCCACAATGAGCAGTTCTTC,CASSSGGAHNEQFF,few,TRBD2,TRBJ2-1,TRBV6-4
TGCGCCAGCAGCCAAGAATGGATCAGGGGGAGGATAATGAACACTGAAGCTTTCTTT,CASSQEWIRGRIMNTEAFF,many,TRBD1,TRBJ1-1,TRBV4-3
TGTGCCAGCAGACCCACCGGGACCACTAATCTTCAGTACTTC,CASRPTGTTNLQYF,NA,NA,TRBJ2-7,TRBV7-6
TGTGCCAGCAGTTTACGCGGGTACGAGCAGTACTTC,CASSLRGYEQYF,many,NA,TRBJ2-7,TRBV12-3/TRBV12-4
TGTGCCAGCACCTACGACATTCTTACGGGAATTGATTCCAATGAGCAGTTCTTC,CASTYDILTGIDSNEQFF,many,NA,TRBJ2-1,TRBV6-2/TRBV6-3
TGTGCCAGCAGCCGGGGCGGCCAGGGACAAAAGACCCAGTACTTC,CASSRGGQGQKTQYF,many,NA,TRBJ2-5,TRBV5-4
TGTGCCAGCAGCGGGCAGGCGGCCAACGTCCTGACTTTC,CASSGQAANVLTF,few,NA,TRBJ2-6,TRBV7-2
TGTGCCAGCAGTTACGTGACAGGGAGTGAAAAACTGTTTTTT,CASSYVTGSEKLFF,many,TRBD1,TRBJ1-4,TRBV6-5
TGTGCCAGCAGCTTAGCGGGCGGGGTCACAGATACGCAGTATTTT,CASSLAGGVTDTQYF,few,NA,TRBJ2-3,TRBV7-3
TGCGCCAGCAGCCGCTTAGTGGGCAGCACAGATACGCAGTATTTT,CASSRLVGSTDTQYF,NA,NA,TRBJ2-3,TRBV4-1
TGTGCCATCAGTGAGTCTTGGGGGCAGGGGGGCGAGCAGTACTTC,CAISESWGQGGEQYF,few,NA,TRBJ2-7,TRBV10-3
TGCGCCAGCAGCCAAGAACTAGCCAGCTACGAGCAGTACTTC,CASSQELASYEQYF,many,NA,TRBJ2-7,TRBV4-3
TGCAGTGCTAGGGACAGGCCCCAACTCAATCAGCCCCAGCATTTT,CSARDRPQLNQPQHF,NA,TRBD1,TRBJ1-5,TRBV20-1
TGTGCCAGCAGCTCCCAGCGGGGGCAAGAGACCCAGTACTTC,CASSSQRGQETQYF,few,TRBD2,TRBJ2-5,TRBV7-2
TGTGCCAGCAGTTCCTACCGACAGGGGCAGATGGCTTTCTTT,CASSSYRQGQMAFF,few,TRBD1,TRBJ1-1,TRBV6-2/TRBV6-3
TGTGCCAGCACGGGGGGTGGAGGGGGCAATCAGCCCCAGCATTTT,CASTGGGGGNQPQHF,NA,NA,TRBJ1-5,TRBV6-5
TGCGCCAGCAGCATCCGGGGCATTCAGTACTTC,CASSIRGIQYF,many,NA,TRBJ2-4,TRBV5-1
TGTGCCAGCAGTTACGGCGGGGGAACAGCTAGCAATCAGCCCCAGCATTTT,CASSYGGGTASNQPQHF,few,NA,TRBJ1-5,TRBV6-5
TGCGCCAGCAGCTTCCAGACCTATAATTCACCCCTCCACTTT,CASSFQTYNSPLHF,NA,NA,TRBJ1-6,TRBV5-1
TGTGCCAGCAGCTTAGGGGGGGGCTACACCGGGGAGCTGTTTTTT,CASSLGGGYTGELFF,many,NA,TRBJ2-2,TRBV11-2
TGCAGTGCGACCGGGACGGCTAAAAACATTCAGTACTTC,CSATGTAKNIQYF,few,NA,TRBJ2-4,TRBV20-1
TGTGCCAGCAGCTGGGTTACAGTGGATTCACCCCTCCACTTT,CASSWVTVDSPLHF,many,NA,TRBJ1-6,TRBV7-2
TGTGCCTGGGGCACGAAAGCGACAGATACGCAGTATTTT,CAWGTKATDTQYF,NA,NA,TRBJ2-3,TRBV30
TGCGCCAGCAGCTTGGCAGGGAGAGCAGATACGCAGTATTTT,CASSLAGRADTQYF,few,NA,TRBJ2-3,TRBV5-1
TGTGCCAGCGGGATGGGCAATCAGCCCCAGCATTTT,CASGMGNQPQHF,few,NA,TRBJ1-5,TRBV7-2
TGTGCCAGCAGCTTAGCCCTTGGACGGCAACCCTACGAGCAGTACTTC,CASSLALGRQPYEQYF,many,NA,TRBJ2-7,TRBV7-2
TGCGCCAGCAGCTCGGGGGCGGGAAGCACAGATACGCAGTATTTT,CASSSGAGSTDTQYF,many,NA,TRBJ2-3,TRBV5-1
TGTGCCAGCAGCTTATACAACACTGAAGCTTTCTTT,CASSLYNTEAFF,many,NA,TRBJ1-1,TRBV7-2
TGTGCCAGCTCACCAAATGGCGGGGGCACTGAAGCTTTCTTT,CASSPNGGGTEAFF,many,NA,TRBJ1-1,TRBV18
TGCGCCAGCAGCACCTACACAGGGTCTGGAAACACCATATATTTT,CASSTYTGSGNTIYF,few,NA,TRBJ1-3,TRBV5-1
TGTGCCACCAGCAGAGATCAAGGGTCCCAAGAGACCCAGTACTTC,CATSRDQGSQETQYF,many,NA,TRBJ2-5,TRBV15
TGTGCCAGCAGCCAAGGAACAGGGAGCCTAGGAGGCACCGGGGAGCTGTTTTTT,CASSQGTGSLGGTGELFF,NA,NA,TRBJ2-2,TRBV4-2
TGCGCCAGCAGTCGGACAGTCGTAGAGACCCAGTACTTC,CASSRTVVETQYF,many,NA,TRBJ2-5,TRBV10-1
TGTGCCAGCAGCTTAGTGGGTACGGGACTAGCGTACAATGAGCAGTTCTTC,CASSLVGTGLAYNEQFF,NA,TRBD2,TRBJ2-1,TRBV11-2
TGCAGCGCCCGGACGGACAGGGGGCGAGGCTACACCTTC,CSARTDRGRGYTF,many,TRBD1,TRBJ1-2,TRBV29-1
TGTGCCAGCAGTCCCCACCCCGCGGCAGATACGCAGTATTTT,CASSPHPAADTQYF,many,NA,TRBJ2-3,TRBV12-3/TRBV12-4
TGTGCCAGCAGTTTCAAGATGTTCGGGGAGCTGTTTTTT,CASSFKMFGELFF,many,NA,TRBJ2-2,TRBV27